The TCR beta chain described here comes from a study of T cells in Graves' hyperthyroidism and ophthalmopathy. Study-wide points: Blood shared most expanded thyroid clonotypes above 0.001. Ophthalmopathy was told apart from stable hyperthyroidism by a 13 V-J model.

Regions amplified from RNA transcripts were the TCR beta CDR3 regions. During a first-round RT-PCR of the TCR CDR3, the HTBI primer set was used. TCRdb re-derived calls from the multiplex PCR reads in MiXCR, one entry per CDR3 protein. This repertoire shows hundreds of thousands of distinct CDR3 sequences, 40% to 55% found once; its top ten account for 8% to 8.5%. Recently diagnosed hyperthyroidism of less than 2 months' duration affected patients aged 18 to 65. Uncontrolled infection, other autoimmune disease, pregnancy or lactation excluded patients. In its sample, this clonotype was seen a few times. Its antigen is undetermined. The CDR3 extends over 17 amino acids. The V end was cut by 0 bases, the J end by 1 base, with 13 bases between. Germline CDR1 and CDR2: KGHDR and SFDVKD.

The sequenced sample was peripheral blood or thyroid tissue (not recorded which). The V and J genes are TRBV24-1 and TRBJ2-3, with D maybe TRBD2 (5 bases). This receptor was obtained from a woman younger than 35 with Graves' hyperthyroidism. The CDR3 here is CATSDLYRGDGTDTQYF. DNA for the CDR3: TGTGCCACCAGTGATTTGTACCGGGGAGACGGCACAGATACGCAGTATTTT.